This is a list of T cell receptor beta chains from one sample in a study of regulatory T cells in long-lasting Graves disease. TCRdb itself ran the multiplex PCR reads through MiXCR, one entry per CDR3 protein. The sample holds about 470,000 distinct CDR3 sequences, 15% seen once. The sample was also linked to a second study, of T cells in Graves' hyperthyroidism and ophthalmopathy.

Source: peripheral blood mononuclear cells (PBMCs), taken at new diagnosis, from a patient treated with antithyroid drugs. These receptors were obtained from a woman between 25 and 40 years old with Graves disease. The CDR3 runs from the conserved cysteine through the conserved F or W. The D gene is left open where the match is weak. The size entry is marked missing in some rows and otherwise reads once, few, many or a size class.

clone_size,j_call,d_call,v_call,cdr3_nt,cdr3_aa
many,TRBJ2-3,-,TRBV18,TGTGCCAGCTCGCCGCTCACTAGGGGGAGCACAGATACGCAGTATTTT,CASSPLTRGSTDTQYF
-,TRBJ2-1,-,TRBV20-1,TGCAGTGCTAGACGCGGGGTTTCTTTGGGGGTCTCCTACAATGAGCAGTTCTTC,CSARRGVSLGVSYNEQFF
many,TRBJ1-3,TRBD1,TRBV3-1,TGTGCCAGCACCTACAGGGGGGACACCATATATTTT,CASTYRGDTIYF
many,TRBJ2-5,TRBD2,TRBV12-3/TRBV12-4,TGTGCCAGCAGTTTGATGCTGGCGGGAGGGCTTCGAGAGACCCAGTACTTC,CASSLMLAGGLRETQYF
many,TRBJ2-7,TRBD2,TRBV7-9,TGTGCCAGCAGCTCCCCCGGCTCTGGGGGAGGGACCTACGAGCAGTACTTC,CASSSPGSGGGTYEQYF
many,TRBJ2-2,-,TRBV7-3,TGTGCCAGCAGCTTAAATGCAGGGGTTAGCAACACCGGGGAGCTGTTTTTT,CASSLNAGVSNTGELFF
many,TRBJ2-7,-,TRBV11-3,TGTGCCAGCAGATATAGCGGACTGACCTACGAGCAGTACTTC,CASRYSGLTYEQYF
many,TRBJ1-6,TRBD1,TRBV11-1,TGTGCCAGTTCGGGACAGCAGACTAATTCACCCCTCCACTTT,CASSGQQTNSPLHF
many,TRBJ1-1,-,TRBV27,TGTGCCAGCAGTTCCCGCCCTCCAAGTGGGGGAACTGAAGCTTTCTTT,CASSSRPPSGGTEAFF
-,TRBJ1-1,-,TRBV10-3,TGTGCCATCAGTGCTTTGGGGGGGAACACTGAAGCTTTCTTT,CAISALGGNTEAFF
-,TRBJ1-1,TRBD1,TRBV7-9,TGTGCCAGCAGCTTAGCGTTAGGTGGGACAGCCAGCAAGAACACTGAAGCTTTCTTT,CASSLALGGTASKNTEAFF
-,TRBJ1-5,-,TRBV4-1,TGCGCCAGCAGCCAAACCGCGAGCAATCAGCCCCAGCATTTT,CASSQTASNQPQHF
-,TRBJ2-7,TRBD1,TRBV12-3/TRBV12-4,TGTGCCAGCAGGTGGACAGGGGGAGGGCCCGAGCAGTACTTC,CASRWTGGGPEQYF
-,TRBJ2-2,TRBD2,TRBV12-3/TRBV12-4,TGTGCCAGCAGCTCTTTGACTAGCCGGCCCGCCGGGGAGCTGTTTTTT,CASSSLTSRPAGELFF
-,TRBJ2-1,-,TRBV10-1,TGCGCCAGCAGTGAGCGGGCAGGGTGGTTGAATGAGCAGTTCTTC,CASSERAGWLNEQFF
few,TRBJ2-5,TRBD1,TRBV6-1,TGTGCCAGCAGTGACAGGGGGCGTGAGACCCAGTACTTC,CASSDRGRETQYF
many,TRBJ2-1,-,TRBV5-1,TGCGCCAGCAGCTTGGAGGGGGACAATGAGCAGTTCTTC,CASSLEGDNEQFF
few,TRBJ2-5,-,TRBV7-6,TGTGCCAGCAGCTTAGCAGGTGGGCTGAAGACCCAGTACTTC,CASSLAGGLKTQYF
many,TRBJ2-3,TRBD2,TRBV20-1,TGCAGTGCGAAAGGCGGGAGGGCGTCAGATACGCAGTATTTT,CSAKGGRASDTQYF
many,TRBJ2-1,-,TRBV5-1,TGCGCCAGCAGCCGGCCGACTGGCGCCTACAATGAGCAGTTCTTC,CASSRPTGAYNEQFF
many,TRBJ1-4,TRBD1,TRBV4-2,TGTGCCAGCAGCCAGACGGGACAGGGAGATGGAAAACTGTTTTTT,CASSQTGQGDGKLFF
-,TRBJ2-1,-,TRBV7-9,TGTGCCAGCCCGACACAGGATGAGCAGTTCTTC,CASPTQDEQFF
many,TRBJ2-3,TRBD2,TRBV2,TGTGCCAGCAGCAAACTAGCGGACCTGTCCACAGATACGCAGTATTTT,CASSKLADLSTDTQYF
-,TRBJ2-1,TRBD2,TRBV10-2,TGCGCCAGCAAACCCGCCGGGGGCGGGAGGTCCGCCAATGAGCAGTTCTTC,CASKPAGGGRSANEQFF
many,TRBJ1-4,TRBD1,TRBV7-3,TGTGCCAGCAGCGCCCTGCTCCAGGGGGGGGGGAGCGCTAATGAAAAACTGTTTTTT,CASSALLQGGGSANEKLFF
-,TRBJ2-1,TRBD2,TRBV11-2,TGTGCCAGCAGCTTCGGACTAGCGGGAGGGGGCTCCTACAATGAGCAGTTCTTC,CASSFGLAGGGSYNEQFF
many,TRBJ1-2,-,TRBV30,TGTGCCTGGAGTGAACAGGGCTACTATGGCTACACCTTC,CAWSEQGYYGYTF
many,TRBJ2-1,-,TRBV11-2,TGTGCCAGCAGCTTAGAAACAGACAATGAGCAGTTCTTC,CASSLETDNEQFF
many,TRBJ2-1,-,TRBV2,TGTGCCAGCAGTGGAAGCCACGAGCAGTTCTTC,CASSGSHEQFF
few,TRBJ2-2,-,TRBV7-8,TGTGCCAGCAGCCTGACTAGTCTCATCGGGGAGCTGTTTTTT,CASSLTSLIGELFF
-,TRBJ2-5,TRBD1,TRBV9,TGTGCCAGCAGCGGCGGACAGGGGAAAGAGACCCAGTACTTC,CASSGGQGKETQYF
-,TRBJ2-7,TRBD2,TRBV6-2/TRBV6-3,TGTGCCAGCAGTTACCGGACTAGGCTTGGTTCCTACGAGCAGTACTTC,CASSYRTRLGSYEQYF
-,TRBJ2-7,-,TRBV10-3,TGTGCCATAGGCTTGAAATCGAGTCTGGGGGACGAGCAGTACTTC,CAIGLKSSLGDEQYF
many,TRBJ1-1,-,TRBV11-3,TGTGCCAGCAGCTCGGGAGGTGGGAGAATGAACACTGAAGCTTTCTTT,CASSSGGGRMNTEAFF
few,TRBJ1-3,-,TRBV10-3,TGTGCCATCAGTGAGTCCCAAATGGAGGGAAACACCATATATTTT,CAISESQMEGNTIYF
few,TRBJ2-2,TRBD1,TRBV2,TGTGCCAGCAGAGGGACAGGCCCCCCATCGGGGGAGCTGTTTTTT,CASRGTGPPSGELFF
many,TRBJ2-2,TRBD1,TRBV7-3,TGTGCCAGCAGCTCGTATGGTGGGACAGCGAACACCGGGGAGCTGTTTTTT,CASSSYGGTANTGELFF
-,TRBJ2-1,TRBD2,TRBV2,TGTGCCAGCAGTGAAGCGCTTTGGACTAGCGGAGACCCCAATGAGCAGTTCTTC,CASSEALWTSGDPNEQFF
many,TRBJ2-1,-,TRBV28,TGTGCCAGCAGATCTGGGCCCAGCTCCTACAATGAGCAGTTCTTC,CASRSGPSSYNEQFF
few,TRBJ2-3,-,TRBV30,TGTGCCTGCTCGTCCGGGCTTGGACGAAACACAGATACGCAGTATTTT,CACSSGLGRNTDTQYF
many,TRBJ1-2,-,TRBV12-3/TRBV12-4,TGTGCCAGCAGTTTAAATCAGGGAAACTATGGCTACACCTTC,CASSLNQGNYGYTF
-,TRBJ2-1,TRBD2,TRBV19,TGTGCCAGTAGTGACTTTCCGGGACTAGGCTACAATGAGCAGTTCTTC,CASSDFPGLGYNEQFF
few,TRBJ1-1,-,TRBV2,TGTGCCAGCGTAAGGCTTGAGAACACTGAAGCTTTCTTT,CASVRLENTEAFF
many,TRBJ2-3,-,TRBV5-5,TGTGCCAGCAGCTTGGATCCCCACGGGGGAACAGATACGCAGTATTTT,CASSLDPHGGTDTQYF
many,TRBJ1-2,-,TRBV28,TGTGCCAGCAGTTTAAGTACACTGTTGAACTATGGCTACACCTTC,CASSLSTLLNYGYTF